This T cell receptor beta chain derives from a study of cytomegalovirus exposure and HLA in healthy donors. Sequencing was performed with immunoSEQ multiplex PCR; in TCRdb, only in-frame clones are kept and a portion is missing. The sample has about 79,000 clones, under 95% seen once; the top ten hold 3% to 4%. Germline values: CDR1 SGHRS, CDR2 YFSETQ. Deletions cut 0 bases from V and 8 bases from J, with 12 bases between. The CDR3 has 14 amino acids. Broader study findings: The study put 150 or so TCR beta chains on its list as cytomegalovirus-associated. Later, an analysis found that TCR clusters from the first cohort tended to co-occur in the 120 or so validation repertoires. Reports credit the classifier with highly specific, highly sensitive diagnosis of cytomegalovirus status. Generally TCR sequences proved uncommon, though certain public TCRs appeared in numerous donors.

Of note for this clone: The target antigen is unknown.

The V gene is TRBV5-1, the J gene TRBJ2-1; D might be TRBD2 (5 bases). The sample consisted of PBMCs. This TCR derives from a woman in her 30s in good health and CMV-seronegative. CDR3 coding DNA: TGCGCCAGCAGCTTGGGACTATCGGTCGATGAGCAGTTCTTC. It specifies CASSLGLSVDEQFF.